These T cell receptor beta chains were read from a single sample in a study of cytomegalovirus exposure and HLA in healthy donors. Generated by immunoSEQ multiplex PCR, the TCRdb table keeps only in-frame clones and is missing some. The sample lists under 200,000 clones, 75% occurring once. Sequencing was performed on PBMCs. The origin of the receptors is a middle-aged woman in good health and CMV-seropositive. The CDR3 runs from the conserved cysteine through the conserved F or W. A D gene is named only where the DNA matches it firmly. Size values are once, few and many counts, or a class for expanded clones, and some rows have none.

>TRBJ1-4|NA|NA|TRBV28
CASSLGDYGKTNEKLFF
TGTGCCAGCAGTTTGGGTGACTATGGGAAAACTAATGAAAAACTGTTTTTT
>TRBJ2-7|NA|TRBD1|TRBV5-8
CASSLGGPGGYEQYF
TGTGCCAGCAGCTTGGGGGGGCCAGGGGGCTACGAGCAGTACTTC
>TRBJ1-5|NA|NA|TRBV28
CASSSQGDSNQPQHF
TGTGCCAGCAGTTCCCAGGGTGATAGCAATCAGCCCCAGCATTTT
>TRBJ1-2|few|TRBD1|TRBV13
CASSRQGAIGYTF
TGTGCCAGCAGCCGACAGGGGGCGATTGGCTACACCTTC
>TRBJ1-5|NA|TRBD1|TRBV19
CASSIRQGGNQPQHF
TGTGCCAGTAGTATACGACAGGGAGGCAATCAGCCCCAGCATTTT
>TRBJ2-5|NA|NA|TRBV19
CASSMKGPETQYF
TGTGCCAGTAGTATGAAGGGGCCGGAGACCCAGTACTTC
>TRBJ2-7|once|NA|TRBV14
CASSPEGGIYEQYF
TGTGCCAGCAGCCCAGAAGGGGGAATCTACGAGCAGTACTTC
>TRBJ2-1|NA|TRBD2|TRBV5-1
CASSLESGRAGRNEQFF
TGCGCCAGCAGCTTGGAAAGCGGGAGGGCCGGGAGGAATGAGCAGTTCTTC
>TRBJ1-5|once|NA|TRBV5-3
CARSPGSWPQHF
TGTGCCAGAAGCCCCGGTAGTTGGCCCCAGCATTTT
>TRBJ1-3|NA|NA|TRBV19
CASSRDNSGNTIYF
TGTGCCAGTAGCCGGGACAACTCTGGAAACACCATATATTTT
>TRBJ2-5|NA|TRBD2|TRBV4-1
CASSQDGTSGQETQYF
TGCGCCAGCAGCCAAGATGGGACTAGCGGCCAAGAGACCCAGTACTTC
>TRBJ2-5|once|NA|TRBV7-2
CASSLNPGAIKETQYF
TGTGCCAGCAGCTTAAACCCCGGTGCGATAAAAGAGACCCAGTACTTC
>TRBJ2-1|few|TRBD2|TRBV28
CASSLTGLAGNNEQFF
TGTGCCAGCAGTTTGACGGGACTAGCGGGGAACAATGAGCAGTTCTTC
>TRBJ1-1|few|TRBD1|TRBV5-1
CASSGRDRGNTEAFF
TGCGCCAGCAGCGGACGGGACAGAGGAAACACTGAAGCTTTCTTT
>TRBJ2-2|few|NA|TRBV19
CASSPQGGARGELFF
TGTGCCAGTAGTCCGCAAGGGGGGGCTCGCGGGGAGCTGTTTTTT
>TRBJ1-1|few|NA|TRBV28
CASSLGRVVSTEAFF
TGTGCCAGCAGTTTGGGCAGGGTTGTAAGTACTGAAGCTTTCTTT
>TRBJ1-2|NA|NA|TRBV9
CASSGRQDGYTF
TGTGCCAGCAGCGGAAGACAGGACGGCTACACCTTC
>TRBJ1-5|NA|NA|TRBV7-9
CASSHESLGGSNQPQHF
TGTGCCAGCAGCCACGAAAGTTTGGGAGGGAGCAATCAGCCCCAGCATTTT
>TRBJ2-7|NA|TRBD2|TRBV27
CASSTGASGSYHEQYF
TGTGCCAGCAGCACCGGGGCTAGCGGGAGTTACCACGAGCAGTACTTC
>TRBJ1-2|few|NA|TRBV5-4
CASSLEAGGYGYTF
TGTGCCAGCAGCTTGGAGGCGGGAGGCTATGGCTACACCTTC
>TRBJ1-1|NA|NA|TRBV28
CASSLTLPPEAFF
TGTGCCAGCAGTCTAACCCTACCCCCAGAAGCTTTCTTT